Listed below are T cell receptor beta chains from one sample, sequenced in a study of blood T cell repertoires in COVID-19. Here immunoSEQ multiplex PCR was the method, and the copy in TCRdb shows in-frame clones only, minus some. The sample lists 200,000 or so clones, 80% to 90% occurring once. The specimen sequenced was peripheral blood. All receptors come from a man aged 45-65 years who had recovered from COVID-19. Each CDR3 is given with its conserved first and last residue. The order of the fields is J gene, D gene, V gene, CDR3 protein, CDR3 DNA. D genes are given only for firm matches.

>TRBJ2-5|TRBD2|TRBV5-4
CASSSKTSVQETQYF
TGTGCCAGCAGCTCCAAGACTAGCGTTCAAGAGACCCAGTACTTC
>TRBJ1-2|-|TRBV2
CASSVIQNYGYTF
TGTGCCAGCAGTGTAATACAGAACTATGGCTACACCTTC
>TRBJ2-7|TRBD2|TRBV6-5
CASTALIAGPHEQYF
TGTGCCAGTACAGCTTTAATAGCGGGACCCCACGAGCAGTACTTC
>TRBJ1-4|-|TRBV27
CASRGAGATNEKLFF
TGTGCCAGCAGGGGTGCGGGTGCAACTAATGAAAAACTGTTTTTT
>TRBJ2-5|-|TRBV20-1
CSARRGTQYF
TGCAGTGCTAGACGAGGGACCCAGTACTTC
>TRBJ2-2|TRBD2|TRBV5-5
CASSLIAGVSTGELFF
TGTGCCAGCAGCCTTATAGCGGGAGTTAGTACCGGGGAGCTGTTTTTT
>TRBJ2-7|-|TRBV2
CASSAGMMTGNAYEQYF
TGTGCCAGCAGTGCCGGGATGATGACCGGGAACGCCTACGAGCAGTACTTC
>TRBJ2-7|TRBD2|TRBV28
CASRGTSGNYEQYF
TGTGCCAGCAGGGGGACTAGCGGAAACTACGAGCAGTACTTC
>TRBJ2-1|-|TRBV7-9
CASSLAKTNEQFF
TGTGCCAGCAGCTTAGCCAAGACAAATGAGCAGTTCTTC
>TRBJ2-1|-|TRBV19
CASSGEYGSSDNEQFF
TGTGCCAGTAGCGGAGAGTACGGGTCGAGTGACAATGAGCAGTTCTTC
>TRBJ1-5|-|TRBV28
CASSFVSYQPQHF
TGTGCCAGCAGTTTTGTCTCGTATCAGCCCCAGCATTTT
>TRBJ2-3|-|TRBV18
CASSGTPVDTQYF
TGTGCCAGCTCAGGTACTCCCGTAGATACGCAGTATTTT
>TRBJ2-1|-|TRBV6-5
CASSQTTYNEQFF
TGTGCCAGCAGCCAAACTACATACAATGAGCAGTTCTTC
>TRBJ2-7|TRBD1|TRBV18
CASSRSGTANYEQYF
TGTGCCAGCTCACGTTCCGGGACAGCAAACTACGAGCAGTACTTC